These 26 T cell receptor beta chains were sequenced from one sample in a study of cytomegalovirus exposure and HLA in healthy donors. The PCR employed 60 Vbeta primers together with 13 Jbeta primers. Data came from immunoSEQ multiplex PCR; TCRdb stores just in-frame clones and leaves some out. The sample holds roughly 120,000 clones; more than 80% are singletons and the top ten take 2.5%. The sample comprised PBMCs. The receptors come from a man under 40 in good health and CMV-seronegative.

The gene calls are TRBV29-1 and TRBJ2-2, with D tentatively TRBD1 (8 bases). Germline CDR1 is SQVTM and CDR2 is ANQGSEA. V lost 7 bases to trimming and J lost 5 bases, with 17 bases between them. This CDR3 has 14 residues. CDR3 DNA sequence: TGCAGCGCTAGAGGACAGGGAGGGACCGGGGAGCTGTTTTTT. This translates into CSARGQGGTGELFF.

This sequence joins TRBV19 and TRBJ2-3; D may be TRBD2 (6 bases). Germline CDR1 is LNHDA and CDR2 is SQIVND (reference sequence). V lost 3 bases and J lost 3, with 16 bases in between. CDR3 length equals 16 residues. The CDR3 DNA is TGTGCCAGTAGTATCCTCCCAGGAGGGCTGACAGATACGCAGTATTTT. Protein sequence: CASSILPGGLTDTQYF.

This chain joins TRBV19 and TRBJ2-2; unclear D gene. Trimming left V 7 bases short and J 3 bases short, with 12 bases between. Germline V gives CDR1 LNHDA, CDR2 SQIVND (reference sequence). CDR3 length: 14 amino acids. The CDR3 reads CASTIGGYTGELFF. CDR3 nucleotide sequence: TGTGCCAGTACCATCGGCGGCTACACCGGGGAGCTGTTTTTT.

This clone has a handful of counts. The chain uses TRBV7-9 and TRBJ2-7, with D perhaps TRBD1 (5 bases). The V end was cut by 0 bases, the J end by 5 bases, with 14 bases between. Germline lookup yields CDR1 SEHNR and CDR2 FQNEAQ (reference sequence). The length of the CDR3 is 15 residues. The DNA of the CDR3 is TGTGCCAGCAGCTTAGCCCCTGGACAATCTAACGAGCAGTACTTC. This translates into CASSLAPGQSNEQYF.

CDR3: CASSWGGYTDTQYF. CDR3 DNA sequence: TGTGCCAGCAGCTGGGGGGGCTACACAGATACGCAGTATTTT. This rearrangement joins TRBV27 to TRBJ2-3; D may be TRBD2 (7 bases). This CDR3 region has 14 residues. Germline values: CDR1 MNHEY, CDR2 SMNVEV (reference sequence). The V gene lost 6 bases and the J gene lost 2 bases, with 12 bases spanning the gap.

V gene TRBV7-2 combines with J gene TRBJ2-1, with 10 nucleotides matching TRBD1. Trimming at V came to 5 bases and at J to 4 bases, leaving 11 bases not matched to a gene. Per germline, CDR1 SGHTA and CDR2 FQGNSA. This CDR3 region has 17 residues. The CDR3 here is CASSPKGQGRAYNEQFF. In nucleotides, the CDR3 is TGTGCCAGCAGCCCGAAGGGACAGGGGAGGGCATACAATGAGCAGTTCTTC.

The chain links TRBV10-1 to TRBJ2-1; weak D call: TRBD1 (5 bases). Trimming pared 5 bases from V and 1 base from J, leaving 18 bases between. CDR1 and CDR2 (germline): WNHNN, SYGVQD (reference sequence). The CDR3 loop spans 17 amino acids. CDR3 bases: TGCGCCAGCAGTTCGAACTTAGGGGTAGGGTCCTACAATGAGCAGTTCTTC. This codes for CASSSNLGVGSYNEQFF.

This clone was seen a few times. V is TRBV19 and J is TRBJ1-1; no definite D call. V lost 1 base and J 4 bases, leaving 13 bases between the germline ends. The CDR3 sequence is 15 residues long. The V gene's germline CDR1 is LNHDA and CDR2 SQIVND (reference sequence). CDR3 nucleotides: TGTGCCAGTAGTATAGGTACCGGAGCACCCACTGAAGCTTTCTTT. Its protein is CASSIGTGAPTEAFF.

V is TRBV7-9 and J is TRBJ1-1, with 9 bases matching TRBD1. Germline trimming cut 2 bases from V and 4 bases from J; bases unmatched to any gene: 5. Germline CDR1 reads SEHNR; CDR2 reads FQNEAQ (reference sequence). The CDR3 totals 15 residues. Written as DNA, the CDR3 is TGTGCCAGCAGCTTAAGGACAGGGGTTTCCACTGAAGCTTTCTTT. Translating gives CASSLRTGVSTEAFF. The variable domain in full, completed from reference TRBV7-9 and TRBJ1-1, reads DTGVSQNPRHKITKRGQNVTFRCDPISEHNRLYWYRQTLGQGPEFLTYFQNEAQLEKSRLLSDRFSAERPKGSFSTLEIQRTEQGDSAMYLCASSLRTGVSTEAFFGQGTRLTVV.

This clone came up once. This rearrangement joins TRBV25-1 to TRBJ2-7, with a tentative D call TRBD2 (6 bases). Germline V CDR1 and CDR2: MGHDK, SYGVNS. The V gene lost 4 bases and the J gene lost 1 base, with 8 bases spanning the gap. The CDR3 is 13 residues long. This CDR3 is CASSVSGSYEQYF. The CDR3 DNA is TGTGCCAGCAGTGTTAGCGGATCCTACGAGCAGTACTTC.

This clone has a handful of counts. The rearrangement joins TRBV7-2 to TRBJ2-7; TRBD1 is a possible D gene (6 bases). Germline V gene lookup returns CDR1 SGHTA and CDR2 FQGNSA. The V and J ends lost 5 bases and 2 bases respectively, with 16 bases between them. The CDR3 extends over 15 amino acids. The CDR3 DNA follows: TGTGCCAGCAGCCTAAGACAGGAAACAGCCTACGAGCAGTACTTC. This gives the protein CASSLRQETAYEQYF.

The chain recombines TRBV5-8 with TRBJ1-1; 8 bases are shared with TRBD1. Trimming took 4 bases from V and 10 from J; bases not matched to a gene: 9. CDR1 is SGHTS, CDR2 YDEGEE, per germline. The CDR3 has 13 residues. CDR3 in DNA: TGTGCCAGCAGCGGCGGACAGGGCTTCCCAGCTTTCTTT. Amino acids: CASSGGQGFPAFF.

The chain recombines TRBV5-4 with TRBJ1-3, with 7 bases identical to TRBD1. Looked up from germline, CDR1 is SGHNT and CDR2 is YYREEE (reference sequence). CDR3 length: 16 residues. Trimming at V came to 0 bases and at J to 0 bases, leaving 3 bases not matched to a gene. DNA for the CDR3: TGTGCCAGCAGCTTGGAGGGACAGAGCTCTGGAAACACCATATATTTT. Translation: CASSLEGQSSGNTIYF.

The chain recombines TRBV5-6 with TRBJ2-5, with 10 bases identical to TRBD1. The CDR3 runs to 15 residues. Trimming at V came to 3 bases and at J to 1 base, leaving 3 bases not matched to a gene. Per the germline V gene, CDR1 is SGHDT and CDR2 is YYEEEE. The CDR3 DNA follows: TGTGCCAGCAGCTCCGACAGGGGGCCCCAAGAGACCCAGTACTTC. Its protein product is CASSSDRGPQETQYF.

This clone was counted between two and nine times. The chain uses TRBV30 and TRBJ2-2, with D hard to call. The CDR3 has 13 amino acids. V lost 2 bases and J lost 1, with 5 bases in between. Germline V lookup: CDR1 GTSNPN, CDR2 SVGIG (reference sequence). The CDR3 region is CAWSWQNTGELFF. CDR3 coding DNA: TGTGCCTGGAGTTGGCAGAACACCGGGGAGCTGTTTTTT. Full variable domain (missing parts from reference TRBV30 and TRBJ2-2): SQTIHQWPATLVQPVGSPLSLECTVEGTSNPNLYWYRQAAGRGLQLLFYSVGIGQISSEVPQNLSASRPQDRQFILSSKKLLLSDSGFYLCAWSWQNTGELFFGEGSRLTVL.

The chain is built from TRBV11-3 and TRBJ2-7, with unresolved D. Germline loops: CDR1 SGHNT, CDR2 YENEEA. Trimming removed 3 bases from V and 5 bases from J, with 5 bases in between. This CDR3 has 11 residues. DNA of the CDR3: TGTGCCAGCAGCTTGTATGACGAGCAGTACTTC. The encoded protein is CASSLYDEQYF. The full variable domain, its missing parts supplied by reference TRBV11-3 and TRBJ2-7, is EAGVVQSPRYKIIEKKQPVAFWCNPISGHNTLYWYLQNLGQGPELLIRYENEEAVDDSQLPKDRFSAERLKGVDSTLKIQPAELGDSAVYLCASSLYDEQYFGPGTRLTVT.

This sequence joins TRBV5-8 and TRBJ2-5; weak D call: TRBD2 (6 bases). With 3 bases removed from V and 7 bases from J, the gap between germline ends came to 25 bases. Germline values: CDR1 SGHTS, CDR2 YDEGEE. The CDR3 covers 17 residues. The CDR3 reads CASSSPGREPRGRTQYF. In DNA, the CDR3 is TGTGCCAGCAGCTCGCCCGGCCGGGAGCCCCGAGGTCGGACCCAGTACTTC.

The chain links TRBV6-5 to TRBJ1-1; D is unresolved. Trimming removed 6 bases at V and 5 bases at J, with 10 bases between. The germline V gene has CDR1 MNHEY and CDR2 SVGAGI. This CDR3 comprises 12 residues. The CDR3 DNA reads as TGTGCCAGCAGCCTTTACGAGACTGAAGCTTTCTTT. Protein sequence: CASSLYETEAFF.

This chain connects TRBV25-1 to TRBJ2-1, with 15 bases aligning to TRBD2. CDR1 is MGHDK and CDR2 is SYGVNS in the germline V gene. The CDR3 extends over 15 amino acids. Unmatched junction bases numbered 5, after V lost 5 bases and J lost 9 bases. CDR3 DNA: TGTGCCAGCAGTTCGGGACTAGCGGGAGGTCTTGAGCAGTTCTTC. It translates to CASSSGLAGGLEQFF.

This chain uses TRBV28 with TRBJ2-5, with a tentative D call TRBD1 (6 bases). Germline V lookup: CDR1 MDHEN, CDR2 SYDVKM. The V and J ends lost 5 bases and 5 bases respectively, with 18 bases between them. The CDR3 is made up of 15 amino acids. This chain's CDR3 is CASSLRQALGETQYF. DNA for the CDR3: TGTGCCAGCAGTCTAAGACAGGCACTGGGGGAGACCCAGTACTTC.

The rearrangement links TRBV19 to TRBJ1-4; no reliable D call. Germline values: CDR1 LNHDA, CDR2 SQIVND (reference sequence). The length of the CDR3 is 13 residues. V dropped 7 bases and J dropped 8 bases, with 14 bases sitting between them. CDR3 in amino acids: CASIKQEGEKLFF. DNA for the CDR3: TGTGCCAGTATAAAGCAGGAGGGAGAAAAACTGTTTTTT.

In its sample, this clone was seen a few times. The rearrangement links TRBV6-6 to TRBJ2-1, with D maybe TRBD2 (6 bases). Germline V gene sequence: CDR1 MNHNY, CDR2 SVGAGI (reference sequence). Trimming pared 2 bases from V and 7 bases from J, leaving 15 bases between. The CDR3 extends over 15 amino acids. CDR3 loop: CASSYERTAGNEQFF. Here the CDR3 DNA reads TGTGCCAGCAGTTACGAGAGGACCGCGGGGAATGAGCAGTTCTTC.

This sequence joins TRBV19 and TRBJ2-7; 10 positions match TRBD2. The CDR3 sequence is 14 residues long. With 7 bases clipped from V and 6 bases from J, the junction kept 9 bases outside the gene matches. Germline V CDR1 and CDR2: LNHDA, SQIVND (reference sequence). This CDR3 is CASTSGRELGEQYF. In DNA, the CDR3 is TGTGCCAGTACTAGCGGGAGAGAACTCGGCGAGCAGTACTTC.

The chain employs TRBV7-9 and TRBJ2-7; 13 bases fit TRBD2. The CDR3 runs 15 residues. The V gene's germline CDR1 is SEHNR and CDR2 FQNEAQ (reference sequence). The V gene end was trimmed by 5 bases and the J gene end by 4 bases; junction bases not matched to a gene: 5. This CDR3 reads CASSSGTSGEYEQYF. The CDR3 DNA is TGTGCCAGCAGCAGTGGGACTAGCGGGGAATACGAGCAGTACTTC.

The V and J genes are TRBV29-1 and TRBJ1-5, with D perhaps TRBD1 (6 bases). Germline CDR1 is SQVTM and CDR2 is ANQGSEA. V dropped 6 bases and J dropped 6 bases, with 12 bases sitting between them. The CDR3 has 12 residues. CDR3 amino acids: CSVGDRFQPQHF. CDR3 bases: TGCAGCGTGGGAGACAGGTTTCAGCCCCAGCATTTT.

The CDR3 loop is CASSPSLGPSYEQYF. For the CDR3, the DNA is TGTGCCAGCTCGCCCTCCCTTGGGCCCTCCTACGAGCAGTACTTC. The V call is TRBV18, the J call TRBJ2-7; unclear D gene. Germline V lookup: CDR1 KGHSH, CDR2 LQKENI. This CDR3 is built from 15 residues. V was pared by 6 bases and J by 0 bases, with 15 bases between.